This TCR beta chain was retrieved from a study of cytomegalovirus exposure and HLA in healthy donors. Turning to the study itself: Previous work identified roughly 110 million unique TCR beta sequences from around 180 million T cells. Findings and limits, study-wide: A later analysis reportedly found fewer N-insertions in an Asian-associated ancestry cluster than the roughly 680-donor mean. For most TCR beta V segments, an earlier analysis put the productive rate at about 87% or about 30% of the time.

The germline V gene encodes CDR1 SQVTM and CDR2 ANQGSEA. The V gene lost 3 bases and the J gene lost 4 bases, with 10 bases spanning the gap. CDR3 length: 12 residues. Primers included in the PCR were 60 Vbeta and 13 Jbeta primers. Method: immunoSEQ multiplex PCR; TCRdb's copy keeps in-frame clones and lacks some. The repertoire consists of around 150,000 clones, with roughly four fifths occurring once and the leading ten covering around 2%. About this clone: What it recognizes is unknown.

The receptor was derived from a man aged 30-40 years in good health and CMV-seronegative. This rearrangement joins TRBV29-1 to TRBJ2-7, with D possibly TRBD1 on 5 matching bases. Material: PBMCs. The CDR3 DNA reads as TGCAGCGTTGAGCTCACAGGATACGAGCAGTACTTC. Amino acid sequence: CSVELTGYEQYF.